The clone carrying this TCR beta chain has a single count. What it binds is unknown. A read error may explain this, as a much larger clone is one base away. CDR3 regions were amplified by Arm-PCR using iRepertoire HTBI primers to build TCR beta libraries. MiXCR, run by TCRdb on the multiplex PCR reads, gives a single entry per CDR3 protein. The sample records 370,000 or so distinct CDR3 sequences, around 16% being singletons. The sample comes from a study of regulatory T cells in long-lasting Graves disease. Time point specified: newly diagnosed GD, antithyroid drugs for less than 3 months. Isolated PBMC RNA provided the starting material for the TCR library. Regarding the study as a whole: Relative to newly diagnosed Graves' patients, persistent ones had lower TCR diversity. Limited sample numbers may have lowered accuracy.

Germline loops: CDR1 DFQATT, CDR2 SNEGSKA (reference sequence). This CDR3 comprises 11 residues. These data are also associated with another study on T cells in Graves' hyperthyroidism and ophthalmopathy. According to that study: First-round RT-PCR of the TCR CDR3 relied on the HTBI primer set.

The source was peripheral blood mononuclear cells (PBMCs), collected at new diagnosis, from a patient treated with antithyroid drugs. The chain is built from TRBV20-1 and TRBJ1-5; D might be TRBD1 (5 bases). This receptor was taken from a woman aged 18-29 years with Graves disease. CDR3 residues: CGARDRDVQHF. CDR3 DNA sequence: TGCGGTGCTAGAGACCGGGACGTCCAGCATTTT.